Detailed here is one T cell receptor beta chain. TCRdb recomputed calls from the RT-PCR reads with MiXCR, one row per CDR3 protein. This sample has some 92,000 distinct CDR3 sequences, with 48% found just once. This record comes from a study of patients and donors after allogeneic stem cell transplantation. The ends were cut back, 4 bases at V and 6 bases at J, with 9 bases in the middle. CDR3 length: 12 residues. From germline, CDR1 is MDHEN and CDR2 SYDVKM. The sample taken for sequencing was blood, either unsorted or a sorted T cell fraction (not recorded which). This receptor was identified in a human donor who was either an allogeneic HSCT recipient or a stem cell or donor lymphocyte infusion donor (not recorded which). It is not recorded whose cells these are; they may come from a transplant donor. The J gene is TRBJ1-1, the V gene TRBV28; weak D call: TRBD1 (5 bases). CDR3 DNA: TGTGCCAGCAGTTCAGGGTTTCCTGAAGCTTTCTTT. Translation gives CASSSGFPEAFF.